This entry describes one T cell receptor beta chain. The antigen is not known. This sample is drawn from a study of cytomegalovirus exposure and HLA in healthy donors. The overall study: The 90 to 150 validation repertoires, a later analysis reported, used the same platform as the approximately 730 repertoires from the first cohort.

The donors were in the roughly 120-subject validation cohort, distinct from the roughly 600-subject first cohort. General study findings and limits: The authors enumerated 180 or so TCR beta chains as linked to cytomegalovirus. Three of the chains that were CMV-associated were confirmed in vitro to be specific for CMV antigens.

The assay was immunoSEQ multiplex PCR, and TCRdb's table has in-frame clones only and misses some. The sample yields some 48,000 clones, around 94% seen once. This CDR3 has 13 amino acids. Trimming removed 8 bases at V and 3 bases at J, with 14 bases between. The material sequenced was PBMCs. This chain uses TRBV23-1 with TRBJ2-7; D might be TRBD1 (7 bases). TRBV23-1 is classed as an ORF, of uncertain function. The receptor's source is a young woman in good health and CMV-seropositive. CDR3 nucleotides: TGCGCCAGCGCGGGACAGCAACTCTACGAGCAGTACTTC. Its translation: CASAGQQLYEQYF.